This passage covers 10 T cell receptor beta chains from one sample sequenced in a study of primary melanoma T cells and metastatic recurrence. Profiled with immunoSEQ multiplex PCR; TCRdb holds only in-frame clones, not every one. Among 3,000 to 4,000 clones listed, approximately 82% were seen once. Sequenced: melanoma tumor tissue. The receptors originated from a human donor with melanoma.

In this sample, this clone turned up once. The CDR3 DNA sequence: TGTGCCAGCAGTTTTCCAGCGACAGGGGGCTATGGCTACACCTTC. Its translation is CASSFPATGGYGYTF. V usage is TRBV28 and J usage is TRBJ1-2, with 9 positions matching TRBD1. Germline CDR1 is MDHEN and CDR2 is SYDVKM. V shed 3 bases and J 4 bases; nucleotides not matched to a gene: 6. The CDR3 sequence is 15 residues long.

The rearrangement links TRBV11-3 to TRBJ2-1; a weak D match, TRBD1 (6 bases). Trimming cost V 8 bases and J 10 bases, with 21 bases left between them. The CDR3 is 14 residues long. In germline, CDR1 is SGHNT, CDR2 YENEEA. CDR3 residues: CASQNGHRRGEQFF. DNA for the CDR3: TGTGCCAGCCAAAATGGGCACCGCAGGGGAGAGCAGTTCTTC.

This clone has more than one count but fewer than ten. For the CDR3, the DNA is TGTGCCATCAGTGAGTCAATAATGGGCTATCAGCCCCAGCATTTT. Translating it yields CAISESIMGYQPQHF. V usage is TRBV10-3 and J usage is TRBJ1-5; D remains unclear. Germline CDR1 ENHRY, CDR2 SYGVKD. The CDR3 runs to 15 residues. Deletions cut 0 bases from V and 5 bases from J, with 11 bases between.

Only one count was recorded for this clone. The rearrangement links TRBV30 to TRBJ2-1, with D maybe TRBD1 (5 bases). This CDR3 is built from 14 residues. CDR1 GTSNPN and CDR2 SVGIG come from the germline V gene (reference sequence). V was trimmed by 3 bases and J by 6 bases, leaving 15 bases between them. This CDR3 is CAWRGPARSNEQFF. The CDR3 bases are TGTGCCTGGAGGGGGCCAGCCCGAAGCAATGAGCAGTTCTTC.

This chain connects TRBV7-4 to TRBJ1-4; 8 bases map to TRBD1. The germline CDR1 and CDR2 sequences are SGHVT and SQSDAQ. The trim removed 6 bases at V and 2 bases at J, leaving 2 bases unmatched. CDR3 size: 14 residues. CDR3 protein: CASSRDRTNEKLFF. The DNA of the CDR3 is TGTGCCAGCAGTCGGGACAGGACTAATGAAAAACTGTTTTTT.

This CDR3 is CASTLGAGAETQYF. Here the CDR3 DNA reads TGTGCCAGCACCCTAGGGGCGGGAGCGGAGACCCAGTACTTC. The chain joins TRBV6-8 to TRBJ2-5, with 7 positions matching TRBD2. This CDR3 spans 14 amino acids. The J segment lost 5 bases and the V segment lost 7 bases, leaving 10 bases of the junction unmatched. From germline, CDR1 is MNHGY and CDR2 SAAAGT.

CDR3 loop: CASSLAAAHYEQYF. The CDR3, as DNA: TGCGCCAGCAGCTTGGCGGCGGCCCACTACGAGCAGTACTTC. The chain employs TRBV5-1 and TRBJ2-7; D ambiguous. CDR1 and CDR2 from the germline V gene are SGHRS and YFSETQ. The CDR3 covers 14 residues. Trimming cost V 0 bases and J 3 bases, with 10 bases left between them.

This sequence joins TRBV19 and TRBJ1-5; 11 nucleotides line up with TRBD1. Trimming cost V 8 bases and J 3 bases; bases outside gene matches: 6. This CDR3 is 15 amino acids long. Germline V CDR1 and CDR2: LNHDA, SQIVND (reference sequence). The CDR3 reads CASRGQGASNQPQHF. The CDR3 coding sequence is TGTGCCAGTCGAGGACAGGGGGCCTCCAATCAGCCCCAGCATTTT.

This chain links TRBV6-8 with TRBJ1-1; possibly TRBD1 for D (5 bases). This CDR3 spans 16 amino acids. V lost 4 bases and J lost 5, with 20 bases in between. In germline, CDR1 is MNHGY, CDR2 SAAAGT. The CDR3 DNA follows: TGTGCCAGCAGTTCCCCCCAAGGGGATCGGAAGACTGAAGCTTTCTTT. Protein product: CASSSPQGDRKTEAFF.

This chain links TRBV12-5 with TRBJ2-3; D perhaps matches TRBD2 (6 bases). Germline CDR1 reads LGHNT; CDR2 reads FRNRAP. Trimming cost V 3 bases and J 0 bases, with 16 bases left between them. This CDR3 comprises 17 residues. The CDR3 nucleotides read TGTGCTAGTGGTTTTTACCCATCGCGGGACAGCACAGATACGCAGTATTTT. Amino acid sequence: CASGFYPSRDSTDTQYF.